Below are 19 T cell receptor beta chains sequenced from a single sample in a study of cytomegalovirus exposure and HLA in healthy donors (dated by TCRdb to 2016 to 2017). Library preparation used the immunoSEQ multiplex PCR assay. For the multiplex PCR, a mixture combining 60 forward primers for TCR Vbeta segments and 13 reverse primers for TCR Jbeta segments was used. Imported from immuneACCESS, the table was reduced by TCRdb to in-frame sequences with V and J called. These copies leave out some clones; in studies compared against another copy, an unresolved V gene accounts for under half, and the cause of the remainder is not known. For this sample there are about 86,000 clones; 70% to 85% appear just once. Approximately 9% of the sample is held by the ten biggest clonotypes. Sequencing used PBMCs. The receptors were sampled from a man aged 55 to 69 in good health and CMV-seronegative.

The rearrangement joins TRBV5-1 to TRBJ2-7; 8 nucleotides match TRBD2. The CDR3 has 14 amino acids. Germline V gene sequence: CDR1 SGHRS, CDR2 YFSETQ. Trimming at V came to 5 bases and at J to 3 bases, leaving 7 bases not matched to a gene. CDR3 DNA: TGCGCCAGCAGGATGGTAGCGGGAAACTACGAGCAGTACTTC. Translation gives CASRMVAGNYEQYF.

The rearrangement links TRBV18 to TRBJ2-5; possible D gene TRBD1, 5 bases. Germline CDR1 KGHSH, CDR2 LQKENI. Trimming removed 3 bases from V and 2 bases from J, with 13 bases in between. The CDR3 runs to 15 residues. The CDR3 is CASSPWGQAQETQYF. Written as DNA, the CDR3 is TGTGCCAGCTCACCGTGGGGCCAAGCTCAAGAGACCCAGTACTTC.

The V and J genes are TRBV7-2 and TRBJ2-7; D is undetermined. The CDR3 contains 14 residues. CDR1 is SGHTA and CDR2 is FQGNSA in the germline V gene. V lost 4 bases to trimming and J lost 4 bases, with 14 bases between them. The CDR3 reads CASSSPGPEYEQYF. The DNA of the CDR3 is TGTGCCAGCAGCTCCCCGGGTCCTGAGTACGAGCAGTACTTC.

The chain uses TRBV6-6 and TRBJ2-5; 8 bases agree with TRBD2. The CDR3 covers 13 residues. Germline CDR1 MNHNY, CDR2 SVGAGI (reference sequence). J lost 4 bases, V lost 6 bases, and 4 bases had no gene match. CDR3 residues: CASSAGGPETQYF. The CDR3 DNA sequence: TGTGCCAGCAGCGCGGGGGGCCCAGAGACCCAGTACTTC.

In this sample, this clone turned up a few times. The chain recombines TRBV7-6 with TRBJ2-5; 9 bases are a match to TRBD2. Per the germline V gene, CDR1 is SGHVS and CDR2 is FNYEAQ. The CDR3 consists of 15 residues. V gave up 5 bases and J gave up 5 bases; unmatched junction bases: 9. CDR3 coding DNA: TGTGCCAGCAGCCCACTAGCGGGCCGCTCGGAGACCCAGTACTTC. Translated: CASSPLAGRSETQYF.

The chain recombines TRBV4-1 with TRBJ2-7; 8 bases line up with TRBD1. The CDR3 extends over 16 amino acids. Trimming removed 4 bases from V and 5 bases from J; junction bases left unmatched: 13. The V gene's germline CDR1 is MGHRA and CDR2 YSYEKL. The CDR3 loop is CASSPRTGQGADEQYF. In nucleotides, the CDR3 is TGCGCCAGCAGCCCCAGAACTGGGCAGGGGGCGGACGAGCAGTACTTC.

Concerning this clone: At one boundary the junction diverges from the germline segment, which might be a read error. The chain links TRBV7-9 to TRBJ2-2; 9 nucleotides align to TRBD2. Germline CDR1 and CDR2: SEHNR and FQNEAQ (reference sequence). The CDR3 loop spans 16 amino acids. CDR3 region: CASSPPQREASGGLFF. The CDR3 nucleotides are TGTGCCAGCAGCCCACCTCAGCGGGAGGCCTCCGGGGGGCTGTTTTTT.

The J gene is TRBJ2-7, the V gene TRBV5-1; no clear D. Trimming took off 0 bases at V and 4 bases at J, with 8 bases between the two ends. Germline loops: CDR1 SGHRS, CDR2 YFSETQ. CDR3 size: 13 residues. The CDR3 DNA reads as TGCGCCAGCAGCTTGGATAATTTGTACGAGCAGTACTTC. This encodes CASSLDNLYEQYF.

V and J are TRBV19 and TRBJ1-5; the match to TRBD1 covers 8 bases. Germline V gene data show CDR1 as LNHDA and CDR2 as SQIVND (reference sequence). J gave up 3 bases and V 7 bases, and 5 bases lay outside the gene matches. The CDR3 length is 14 residues. This chain's CDR3 is CASKSQGDNQPQHF. CDR3 DNA: TGTGCCAGTAAGTCACAGGGGGACAATCAGCCCCAGCATTTT. The complete variable domain, with remaining parts taken from reference TRBV19 and TRBJ1-5, reads DGGITQSPKYLFRKEGQNVTLSCEQNLNHDAMYWYRQDPGQGLRLIYYSQIVNDFQKGDIAEGYSVSREKKESFPLTVTSAQKNPTAFYLCASKSQGDNQPQHFGDGTRLSIL.

This sequence joins TRBV5-1 and TRBJ1-4; TRBD1 agrees at 9 bases. The trim removed 0 bases at V and 8 bases at J, leaving 8 bases unmatched. The germline gives CDR1 SGHRS, CDR2 YFSETQ. The CDR3 extends over 16 amino acids. The CDR3 nucleotides are TGCGCCAGCAGCTTGGATCGGACAGGGGCAGACGAAAAACTGTTTTTT. Translated, it gives CASSLDRTGADEKLFF.

The rearrangement links TRBV7-2 to TRBJ2-5, with 10 bases lining up with TRBD2. V was pared by 0 bases and J by 6 bases, with 16 bases of the junction left unmatched. Germline values: CDR1 SGHTA, CDR2 FQGNSA. The CDR3 runs 19 residues. CDR3 sequence: CASSLAMASGGLFSKTQYF. The CDR3, as DNA: TGTGCCAGCAGCTTAGCGATGGCTAGCGGGGGCTTATTTAGCAAGACCCAGTACTTC.

This clone has more than one count but fewer than ten. The chain uses TRBV7-2 and TRBJ2-7; TRBD2 is a possible D gene (5 bases). Trimming cost V 5 bases and J 2 bases, with 19 bases left between them. The CDR3 is 16 residues long. Germline lookup yields CDR1 SGHTA and CDR2 FQGNSA. The CDR3 DNA follows: TGTGCCAGCAGCCCATCGCGGGTCTCCATAACCTACGAGCAGTACTTC. Its translation: CASSPSRVSITYEQYF.

The J gene is TRBJ1-2, the V gene TRBV19, with D tentatively TRBD1 (6 bases). This CDR3 is built from 13 residues. Germline CDR1 and CDR2: LNHDA and SQIVND (reference sequence). Trimming cost V 3 bases and J 4 bases, with 9 bases left between them. CDR3: CASSIGQPYGYTF. In nucleotides, the CDR3 is TGTGCCAGTAGTATCGGACAGCCCTATGGCTACACCTTC.

This clone was detected only once. The chain has TRBV6-1 and TRBJ1-3, with 7 positions matching TRBD1. CDR3 size: 15 residues. The junction had 3 bases not matched to a gene; V was cut back by 4 bases and J by 0 bases. Per germline, CDR1 MNHNS and CDR2 SASEGT. CDR3 in amino acids: CASSAGQVSGNTIYF. Here the CDR3 DNA reads TGTGCCAGCAGTGCAGGACAGGTCTCTGGAAACACCATATATTTT.

The J gene is TRBJ1-4, the V gene TRBV18, with 9 bases lining up with TRBD1. Germline loops: CDR1 KGHSH, CDR2 LQKENI. V lost 6 bases, J lost 6 bases, and 5 bases stayed unmatched. There are 14 residues in the CDR3. Written as DNA, the CDR3 is TGTGCCAGCTCCCCCGGGACAGGGTATGAAAAACTGTTTTTT. Amino acid sequence: CASSPGTGYEKLFF.

The chain carries TRBV9 and TRBJ2-2, with D possibly TRBD1 on 6 matching bases. The V gene lost 3 bases and the J gene lost 2 bases, with 11 bases spanning the gap. The CDR3 totals 15 residues. Germline assignment: CDR1 SGDLS and CDR2 YYNGEE. The CDR3 nucleotides read TGTGCCAGCAGCGACCGGACAGCCAACACCGGGGAGCTGTTTTTT. As protein: CASSDRTANTGELFF.

This clone was recorded once. V usage is TRBV5-6 and J usage is TRBJ2-1, with a tentative D call TRBD1 (6 bases). The germline CDR1 and CDR2 sequences are SGHDT and YYEEEE. The CDR3 extends over 16 amino acids. Deletions cut 3 bases from V and 4 bases from J, with 17 bases between. The CDR3 sequence: CASSSLKQGMYNEQFF. For the CDR3, the DNA is TGTGCCAGCAGCTCCCTAAAACAGGGTATGTACAATGAGCAGTTCTTC.

The gene calls are TRBV6-1 and TRBJ2-3, with 10 bases lining up with TRBD2. The CDR3 is 16 amino acids. The V and J ends lost 2 bases and 4 bases, in that order; junction bases with no gene match: 6. Germline lookup yields CDR1 MNHNS and CDR2 SASEGT. As DNA, the CDR3 is TGTGCCAGCAGTGAATTGAGCGGGGGGGCCCCAGATACGCAGTATTTT. This translates into CASSELSGGAPDTQYF.

V usage is TRBV28 and J usage is TRBJ2-5; D is ambiguous. Trimming stripped 8 bases from V and 6 bases from J, with 7 bases between. Germline CDR1 is MDHEN and CDR2 is SYDVKM. The CDR3 sequence is 10 residues long. The DNA of the CDR3 is TGTGCCAGCCTTGGGCAGACCCAGTACTTC. Encoded protein: CASLGQTQYF.